This T cell receptor (beta chain) was sequenced during a study of tumor-infiltrating lymphocytes in primary liver carcinoma. The overall study: Those enrolled were patients of both sexes, who were aged 30 to 69 years. Points from the study as a whole: Blood fell significantly below tumors in its top-250-clone fraction (p = 0.039).

This CDR3 is built from 11 residues. Germline V lookup: CDR1 SQVTM, CDR2 ANQGSEA. A constant-region primer primed TCR beta cDNA synthesis from about 0.45 ug of total RNA. Slightly modified ARM-PCR, run as three nested multiplex PCR rounds, produced the TCR beta libraries. Each of the first two PCR rounds ran roughly 9 cycles with TRBV1-TRBV30 forward and C-beta reverse primers. MiXCR was run by TCRdb on the multiplex PCR reads, yielding one entry per CDR3 protein. This table has roughly 78,000 distinct CDR3 sequences, 71% appearing once. Co-extracted RNA and DNA came from roughly 21-30 mg of unsorted bulk tissue. About this clonotype: What it binds is not known. Germline and junction disagree at one end, which may indicate a read error.

The chain recombines TRBV29-1 with TRBJ2-5; D is possibly TRBD1 (6 bases). Sequenced sample: liver tumor tissue from sampling region 4. Subset here: tumor region T4, right-lateral pole. The sequence was obtained from an older woman with primary liver carcinoma and hepatitis B virus infection. The CDR3 is CKIARGETQYF. The CDR3 nucleotides are TGTAAGATCGCCAGGGGAGAGACCCAGTACTTC.